This T cell receptor (beta chain) was observed in a study of a mutant IDH1 vaccine in newly diagnosed glioma. Study background: Investigators started vaccination 4-6 weeks after radiotherapy alone, or with temozolomide cycles.

Study-level points and caveats: Any relationship between pseudoprogression and changes in top peripheral T cell clonotypes seemed absent.

The germline V and J ends were trimmed by 0 bases and 4 bases, with 18 bases remaining between them. The CDR3 runs 17 residues. CDR1 is LGHNA and CDR2 is YNFKEQ in the germline V gene. Only in-frame clones appear in the TCRdb table, and some are missing; sequencing was by immunoSEQ multiplex PCR. The table lists around 26,000 clones, roughly 87% of them singletons, with roughly 3.8% in the top ten. The time point here: week 47, end of study. Each dose of the vaccine consisted of 300 ug of mutant IDH1 20-mer peptide, with topical imiquimod. In this sample, this clone is medium-sized. The antigen is undetermined.

Sequences were derived from PBMCs, sampled from a glioma patient whose treatment included an IDH1 peptide vaccine. The TCR originated in a man in his forties with glioma. Some clones in this sample may be carry-over from other donors' samples. J is TRBJ1-2 and V is TRBV4-2; D is possibly TRBD1 (5 bases). CDR3 DNA sequence: TGTGCCAGCAGCCAAGAAGGTATCACGGCAGGGTCCTATGGCTACACCTTC. Its protein product is CASSQEGITAGSYGYTF.